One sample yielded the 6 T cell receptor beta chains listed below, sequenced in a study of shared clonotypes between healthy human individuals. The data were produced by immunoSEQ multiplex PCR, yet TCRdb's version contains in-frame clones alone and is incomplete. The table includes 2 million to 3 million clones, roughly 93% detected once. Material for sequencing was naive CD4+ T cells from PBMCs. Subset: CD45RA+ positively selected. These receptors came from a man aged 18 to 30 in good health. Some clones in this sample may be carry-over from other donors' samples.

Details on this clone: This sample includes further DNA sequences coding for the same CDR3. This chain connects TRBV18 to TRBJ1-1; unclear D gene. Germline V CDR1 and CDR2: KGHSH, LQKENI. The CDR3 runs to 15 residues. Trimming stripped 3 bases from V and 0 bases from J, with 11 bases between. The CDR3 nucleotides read TGTGCCAGCTCACCCGGGGTGGGAGTGAACACTGAAGCTTTCTTT. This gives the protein CASSPGVGVNTEAFF.

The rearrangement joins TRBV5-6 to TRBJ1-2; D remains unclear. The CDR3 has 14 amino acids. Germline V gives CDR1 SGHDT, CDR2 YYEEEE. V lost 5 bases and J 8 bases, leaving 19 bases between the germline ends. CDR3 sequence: CASRTTGVVIGYTF. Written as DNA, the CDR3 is TGTGCCAGCAGAACCACTGGGGTCGTGATCGGCTACACCTTC.

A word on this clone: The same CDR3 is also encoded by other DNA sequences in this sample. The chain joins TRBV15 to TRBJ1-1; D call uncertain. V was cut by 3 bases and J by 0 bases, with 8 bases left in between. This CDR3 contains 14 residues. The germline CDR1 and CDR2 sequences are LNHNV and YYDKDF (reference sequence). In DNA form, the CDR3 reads TGTGCCACCAGCAGGGCCTCACTGAACACTGAAGCTTTCTTT. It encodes CATSRASLNTEAFF. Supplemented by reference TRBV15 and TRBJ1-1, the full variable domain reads DAMVIQNPRYQVTQFGKPVTLSCSQTLNHNVMYWYQQKSSQAPKLLFHYYDKDFNNEADTPDNFQSRRPNTSFCFLDIRSPGLGDTAMYLCATSRASLNTEAFFGQGTRLTVV.

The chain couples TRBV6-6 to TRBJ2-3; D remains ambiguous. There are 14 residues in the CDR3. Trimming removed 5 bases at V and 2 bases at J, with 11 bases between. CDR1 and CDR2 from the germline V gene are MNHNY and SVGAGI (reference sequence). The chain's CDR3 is CASSPTASTDTQYF. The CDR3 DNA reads TGTGCCAGCAGTCCCACAGCATCCACAGATACGCAGTATTTT.

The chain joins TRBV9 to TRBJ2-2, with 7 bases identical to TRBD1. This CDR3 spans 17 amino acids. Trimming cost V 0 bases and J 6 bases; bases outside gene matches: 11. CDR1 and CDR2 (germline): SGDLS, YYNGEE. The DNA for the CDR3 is TGTGCCAGCAGCGTAGGAGACAGGGCATTTAATTCCGGGGAGCTGTTTTTT. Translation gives CASSVGDRAFNSGELFF. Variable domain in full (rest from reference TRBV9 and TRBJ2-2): DSGVTQTPKHLITATGQRVTLRCSPRSGDLSVYWYQQSLDQGLQFLIQYYNGEERAKGNILERFSAQQFPDLHSELNLSSLELGDSALYFCASSVGDRAFNSGELFFGEGSRLTVL.

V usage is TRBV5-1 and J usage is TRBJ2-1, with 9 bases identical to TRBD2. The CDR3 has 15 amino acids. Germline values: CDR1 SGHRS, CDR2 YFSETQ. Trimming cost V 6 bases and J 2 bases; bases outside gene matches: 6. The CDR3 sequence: CASTRSSGAYNEQFF. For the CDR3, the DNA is TGCGCCAGCACGAGGTCTAGCGGGGCCTACAATGAGCAGTTCTTC.